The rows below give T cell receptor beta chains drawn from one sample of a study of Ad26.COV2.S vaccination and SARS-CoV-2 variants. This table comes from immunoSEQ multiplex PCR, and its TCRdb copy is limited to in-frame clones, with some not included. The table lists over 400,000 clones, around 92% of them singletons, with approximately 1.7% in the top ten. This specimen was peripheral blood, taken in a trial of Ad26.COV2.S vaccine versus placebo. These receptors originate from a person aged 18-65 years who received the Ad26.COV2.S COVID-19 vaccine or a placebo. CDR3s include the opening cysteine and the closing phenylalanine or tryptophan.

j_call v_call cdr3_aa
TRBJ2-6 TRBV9 CASSVDPGGPSGANVLTF
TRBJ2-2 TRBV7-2 CASSFRAGGPGELFF
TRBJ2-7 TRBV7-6 CASGGTDEQYF
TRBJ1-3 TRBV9 CASSVAADRVRPGNTIYF
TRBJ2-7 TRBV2 CASTVDRGNYEQYF
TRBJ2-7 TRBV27 CASSLPGGREQYF
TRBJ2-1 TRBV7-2 CASSPSRGGLLWGEQFF
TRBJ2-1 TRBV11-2 CASSIYGTSGGWNEQFF
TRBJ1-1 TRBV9 CASSVSSGGTEAFF
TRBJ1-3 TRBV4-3 CASSQHSGNTIYF
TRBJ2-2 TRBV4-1 CASSQVDRRNTGELFF
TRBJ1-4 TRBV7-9 CASSSQVEGLNEKLFF
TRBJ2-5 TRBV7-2 CASSLAGAGETQYF
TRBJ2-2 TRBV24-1 CATSDRDRATGELFF
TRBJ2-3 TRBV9 CASSVLGGGTATDTQYF
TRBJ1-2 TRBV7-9 CASSLAGQGGGGYTF
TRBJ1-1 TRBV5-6 CASLTGGLNTEAFF
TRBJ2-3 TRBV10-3 CAISAGTRPGRDTQYF
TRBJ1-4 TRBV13 CASRPQGPSEKLFF
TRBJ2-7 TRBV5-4 CASSLGPSGGNSYEQYF
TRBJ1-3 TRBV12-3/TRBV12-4 CASRQMNTIYF
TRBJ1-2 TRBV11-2 CASSDTQAEINYGYTF
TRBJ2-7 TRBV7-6 CASSDMKEEQYF
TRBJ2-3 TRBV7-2 CASSLGSAGGKSTDTQYF
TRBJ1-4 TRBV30 CAWTRDRGTNEKLFF
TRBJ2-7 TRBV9 CASSVDSSYEQYF
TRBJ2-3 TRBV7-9 CASSWSVVLAGTDTQYF
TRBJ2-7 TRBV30 CAWSVLGYEQYF
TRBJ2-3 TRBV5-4 CASSSRTSGVTDTQYF
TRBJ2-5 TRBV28 CASSLGLAGADQETQYF
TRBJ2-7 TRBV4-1 CASSVSLGQVYEQYF
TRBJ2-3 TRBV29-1 CSIGGGGGTDTQYF
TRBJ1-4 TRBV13 CASSLAGGELFF
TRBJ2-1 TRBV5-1 CASSPSSALSYNEQFF
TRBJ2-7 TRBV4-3 CASSQDLQGGYYEQYF
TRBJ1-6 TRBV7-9 CASKGTGPYSPLHF
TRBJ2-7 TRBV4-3 CASSQDSGLRNEQYF
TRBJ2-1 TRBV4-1 CASSQDPRGVGSYNEQFF
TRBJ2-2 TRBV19 CASLGHSSFANTGELFF
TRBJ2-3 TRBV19 CASSTLAGGRRTPYF
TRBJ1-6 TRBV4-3 CASSPPLGSPLHF
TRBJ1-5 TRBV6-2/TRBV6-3 CASSHPGETQPQHF
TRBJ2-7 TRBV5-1 CASSPRTGGFYDEQYF
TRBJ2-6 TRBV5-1 CASSLATLTSGANVLTF
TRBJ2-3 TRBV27 CASSLTLGPRPSYF
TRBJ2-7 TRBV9 CASSVRPGQTYEQYF
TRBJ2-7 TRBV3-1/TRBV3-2 CASSQRGSGAQSSYEQYF
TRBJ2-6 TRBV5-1 CASSHDRGFSGANVLTF
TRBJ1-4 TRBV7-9 CASSQDRTTNEKLFF
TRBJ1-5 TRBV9 CASSPGQGPAQPQHF
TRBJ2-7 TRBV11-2 CASSLISRSPYEQYF
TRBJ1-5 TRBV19 CASSIGLGTALYQPQHF
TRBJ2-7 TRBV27 CASSLVAGGTYEQYF
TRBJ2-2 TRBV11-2 CASSPRIHANTGELFF